Below, 28 T cell receptor beta chains from the same sample are listed, as sequenced in a study of regulatory T cells in long-lasting Graves disease. Assembly of TCR beta libraries relied on iRepertoire HTBI primers together with Arm-PCR of CDR3 regions. TCRdb ran MiXCR on the multiplex PCR reads and lists one entry per CDR3 protein. The sample yields under 800,000 distinct CDR3 sequences, 15% to 20% seen once. Time point noted: newly diagnosed GD, antithyroid drugs for less than 3 months. The TCR library used RNA extracted from PBMCs. The same sample was also used in a study of T cells in Graves' hyperthyroidism and ophthalmopathy.

The sequenced sample was peripheral blood mononuclear cells (PBMCs), obtained at new diagnosis, from a patient treated with antithyroid drugs. These receptors were obtained from a woman aged 30 to 39 with Graves disease.

In its sample, this clonotype was seen a few times. The chain combines TRBV30 with TRBJ1-3; D gene ambiguous. Germline V gene sequence: CDR1 GTSNPN, CDR2 SVGIG (reference sequence). Trimming took off 6 bases at V and 3 bases at J, with 9 bases between the two ends. The CDR3 runs 12 residues. The CDR3 nucleotides read TGTGCCTGCGAATTGAATGGAAACACCATATATTTT. It translates to CACELNGNTIYF.

This chain uses TRBV6-1 with TRBJ1-1; weak D call: TRBD1 (6 bases). This CDR3 comprises 14 residues. Germline V gives CDR1 MNHNS, CDR2 SASEGT. Deletions cut 5 bases from V and 3 bases from J, with 13 bases between. This chain's CDR3 is CASSQGGRDTEAFF. CDR3 bases: TGTGCCAGCAGTCAAGGGGGACGAGACACTGAAGCTTTCTTT.

This clonotype was detected many times. The chain is built from TRBV27 and TRBJ1-5; the match to TRBD1 covers 8 bases. Per germline, CDR1 MNHEY and CDR2 SMNVEV (reference sequence). The CDR3 extends over 16 amino acids. With 6 bases clipped from V and 2 bases from J, the junction kept 9 bases outside the gene matches. The chain's CDR3 is CASRSQGAPGNQPQHF. In nucleotides, the CDR3 is TGTGCCAGCAGATCTCAGGGGGCGCCGGGCAATCAGCCCCAGCATTTT.

This clonotype has a handful of counts. V gene TRBV6-2 or TRBV6-3 combines with J gene TRBJ1-1, with 7 nucleotides matching TRBD1. The germline CDR1 and CDR2 sequences are MNHEY and SVGEGT. CDR3 length: 15 amino acids. The junction had 8 bases not matched to a gene; V was cut back by 6 bases and J by 1 base. The CDR3 spells CASSFRGIRNTEAFF. The CDR3 nucleotides read TGTGCCAGCAGCTTCAGGGGGATCAGGAACACTGAAGCTTTCTTT.

This clonotype occurred many times. V and J are TRBV7-6 and TRBJ1-1, with TRBD1 matching over 7 bases. Germline V gene data show CDR1 as SGHVS and CDR2 as FNYEAQ. The V gene end was trimmed by 1 base and the J gene end by 3 bases; junction bases not matched to a gene: 11. CDR3 length: 17 amino acids. The CDR3 spells CASSLDPQRQGDTEAFF. CDR3 nucleotides: TGTGCCAGCAGCTTAGACCCCCAGCGGCAGGGGGACACTGAAGCTTTCTTT.

This clonotype was observed at least ten times. V is TRBV5-1 and J is TRBJ1-1; no reliable D call. V gave up 2 bases and J gave up 0 bases, with 8 bases separating them. The CDR3 is made up of 14 amino acids. Germline values: CDR1 SGHRS, CDR2 YFSETQ. In DNA form, the CDR3 reads TGCGCCAGCAGCTTTGGACTGATGAACACTGAAGCTTTCTTT. Translated, it gives CASSFGLMNTEAFF.

This clonotype turned up a few times. The chain links TRBV18 to TRBJ2-5; no firm D call. The CDR3 is made up of 12 amino acids. The germline V and J ends were trimmed by 6 bases and 5 bases, with 10 bases remaining between them. CDR1 and CDR2 from the germline V gene are KGHSH and LQKENI. CDR3 nucleotides: TGTGCCAGCTCCCCCAATGGGGAGACCCAGTACTTC. The encoded protein is CASSPNGETQYF.

This clonotype was found once. The chain joins TRBV18 to TRBJ2-3; a weak D match, TRBD2 (6 bases). The V and J ends lost 0 bases and 4 bases respectively, with 14 bases between them. The V gene's germline CDR1 is KGHSH and CDR2 LQKENI. This CDR3 region has 16 residues. CDR3 sequence reads: CASSPPGLQPPDTQYF. The DNA of the CDR3 is TGTGCCAGCTCACCACCGGGACTTCAACCCCCAGATACGCAGTATTTT.

The chain couples TRBV6-1 to TRBJ2-7, with 12 bases aligning to TRBD1. Germline CDR1 and CDR2: MNHNS and SASEGT. J lost 4 bases, V lost 2 bases, and 9 bases had no gene match. This CDR3 is 17 amino acids long. CDR3 nucleotides: TGTGCCAGCAGTGAATTGCCACCGGGACAGGGGGCTTACGAGCAGTACTTC. Its protein product is CASSELPPGQGAYEQYF.

The chain employs TRBV4-2 and TRBJ1-4; a possible D gene is TRBD1 (6 bases). The V gene lost 4 bases and the J gene lost 8 bases, with 11 bases spanning the gap. The CDR3 extends over 13 amino acids. CDR1 is LGHNA and CDR2 is YNFKEQ in the germline V gene. The CDR3 region has the DNA TGTGCCAGCAGCCTCCCAACAGGGGAAAAACTGTTTTTT. It encodes CASSLPTGEKLFF.

The table lists this clonotype with many counts. V usage is TRBV28 and J usage is TRBJ2-3; 11 bases fit TRBD2. This CDR3 region has 20 residues. J lost 4 bases, V lost 5 bases, and 20 bases had no gene match. Germline V lookup: CDR1 MDHEN, CDR2 SYDVKM. CDR3 DNA sequence: TGTGCCAGCAGTACCACCGGACTAGCGGGCCATGGCCCTCCCCCAGATACGCAGTATTTT. The encoded protein is CASSTTGLAGHGPPPDTQYF.

On this clonotype itself: A read error may be the cause here, since a much bigger clone is one base away. This chain joins TRBV6-1 and TRBJ2-1, with TRBD2 identical over 8 bases. Germline CDR1 and CDR2: MNHNS and SASEGT. The CDR3 is 13 residues long. The CDR3, as DNA: TGTGTCAGCCGGGCGGGAGGAAGTAATGAGCAGTTCTTC. It encodes CVSRAGGSNEQFF.

In DNA form, the CDR3 reads TGTGCCAGCGGGAGGGTAGGCGAGACCCAGTACTTC. This translates into CASGRVGETQYF. The chain combines TRBV9 with TRBJ2-5, with TRBD2 matching over 7 bases. This CDR3 contains 12 residues. V shed 7 bases and J 5 bases; nucleotides not matched to a gene: 5. The V gene's germline CDR1 is SGDLS and CDR2 YYNGEE.

This chain links TRBV3-1 with TRBJ2-7; no firm D call. Germline V CDR1 and CDR2: LGHDT, YNNKEL (reference sequence). The length of the CDR3 is 15 residues. Between the trimmed V and J ends, which lost 2 bases and 4 bases, there was a span of 15 bases. The CDR3 DNA is TGTGCCAGCAGCCAACGTCAGGTGGGGTTGTACGAGCAGTACTTC. Translating gives CASSQRQVGLYEQYF.

This clonotype came up many times. This sequence joins TRBV6-5 and TRBJ2-5; 7 bases are a match to TRBD1. CDR3 length: 14 residues. With 2 bases clipped from V and 5 bases from J, the junction kept 5 bases outside the gene matches. Per germline, CDR1 MNHEY and CDR2 SVGAGI. The CDR3 here is CASSYNRGRETQYF. CDR3 DNA sequence: TGTGCCAGCAGTTACAACAGGGGCAGGGAGACCCAGTACTTC.

This clonotype was observed at least ten times. The chain links TRBV5-1 to TRBJ1-1, with D perhaps matching TRBD1 (5 bases). The CDR3 has 14 amino acids. Looked up from germline, CDR1 is SGHRS and CDR2 is YFSETQ. Trimming took 4 bases from V and 8 from J, leaving 18 bases between them. The CDR3 nucleotides read TGCGCCAGCAGCCATCGGACACAGATAAACGAAGCTTTCTTT. Amino acids: CASSHRTQINEAFF.

This clonotype was detected ten times or more. The genes are TRBV10-3 and TRBJ1-1; D remains unclear. The ends were cut back, 6 bases at V and 0 bases at J, with 14 bases in the middle. The V gene's germline CDR1 is ENHRY and CDR2 SYGVKD. The CDR3 is 15 residues long. CDR3 in amino acids: CAISPRASMNTEAFF. In DNA form, the CDR3 reads TGTGCCATCAGCCCGCGAGCTAGTATGAACACTGAAGCTTTCTTT.

This clonotype was observed many times. CDR3: CASSRSREGTYEQYF. As DNA, the CDR3 is TGCGCCAGCAGTCGATCCAGGGAAGGGACCTACGAGCAGTACTTC. V usage is TRBV5-1 and J usage is TRBJ2-7, with D tentatively TRBD1 (5 bases). Germline values: CDR1 SGHRS, CDR2 YFSETQ. The V end was cut by 5 bases, the J end by 2 bases, with 17 bases between. There are 15 residues in the CDR3.

The table lists this clonotype with many counts. This chain joins TRBV6-1 and TRBJ1-5, with 8 bases lining up with TRBD1. Germline lookup yields CDR1 MNHNS and CDR2 SASEGT. V dropped 6 bases and J dropped 1; count of bases not matched to a gene: 8. The CDR3 covers 16 residues. DNA for the CDR3: TGTGCCAGCAGGACGACAGGGGCGGCCAGCAATCAGCCCCAGCATTTT. This translates into CASRTTGAASNQPQHF.

V and J are TRBV5-5 and TRBJ2-2, with D hard to call. Germline CDR1 SGHKS, CDR2 YYEKEE (reference sequence). This CDR3 spans 13 amino acids. The V end was cut by 7 bases, the J end by 1 base, with 8 bases between. CDR3 amino acids: CASAEGNTGELFF. In DNA form, the CDR3 reads TGTGCCAGCGCGGAAGGGAACACCGGGGAGCTGTTTTTT.

This rearrangement joins TRBV18 to TRBJ1-1; D may be TRBD1 (5 bases). The germline gives CDR1 KGHSH, CDR2 LQKENI. Between the trimmed V and J ends, which lost 5 bases and 1 base, there was a span of 8 bases. The CDR3 sequence is 13 residues long. CDR3 residues: CASSNTGNTEAFF. CDR3 nucleotides: TGTGCCAGCTCAAACACAGGGAACACTGAAGCTTTCTTT.

This clonotype showed up just once. J is TRBJ2-1 and V is TRBV11-1; 11 bases agree with TRBD1. Germline CDR1 SGHAT, CDR2 FQDESV (reference sequence). V dropped 3 bases and J dropped 5; count of bases not matched to a gene: 6. This CDR3 is 16 amino acids long. The chain's CDR3 is CASSLGQGDRNNEQFF. CDR3 DNA sequence: TGTGCCAGCAGCTTGGGACAGGGGGACCGGAACAATGAGCAGTTCTTC.

This clonotype was observed a handful of times. The chain carries TRBV7-9 and TRBJ2-5, with a tentative D call TRBD1 (6 bases). The germline V gene encodes CDR1 SEHNR and CDR2 FQNEAQ (reference sequence). The CDR3 has 17 residues. V lost 5 bases and J 2 bases, leaving 21 bases between the germline ends. CDR3 residues: CASSQTTGIGNQETQYF. The CDR3 coding sequence is TGTGCCAGCAGCCAAACTACAGGGATAGGGAATCAAGAGACCCAGTACTTC.

The CDR3, as DNA: TGTGCCAGCAGCCAGAACTCCATTGGACAGGGAGTAGACACCATATATTTT. Its translation is CASSQNSIGQGVDTIYF. The chain couples TRBV4-2 to TRBJ1-3; TRBD1 matches at 8 bases. V was clipped by 3 bases and J by 8 bases; unmatched bases: 15. The CDR3 has 17 amino acids. Per germline, CDR1 LGHNA and CDR2 YNFKEQ.

The chain uses TRBV12-3 or TRBV12-4 and TRBJ2-2; tentative D call: TRBD1 (5 bases). V lost 10 bases, J lost 1 base, and 22 bases lay in between. CDR3 length: 17 residues. CDR3 sequence reads: CATNGFRDTLNTGELFF. In nucleotides, the CDR3 is TGTGCCACCAACGGGTTCAGGGATACTTTGAACACCGGGGAGCTGTTTTTT.

The chain has TRBV10-3 and TRBJ2-7; 11 nucleotides line up with TRBD1. The CDR3 runs 16 residues. Germline CDR1 and CDR2: ENHRY and SYGVKD. With V trimmed by 4 bases and J by 4 bases, 9 bases remained unmatched. The CDR3 sequence is CAISGGGQGVYYEQYF. Written as DNA, the CDR3 is TGTGCCATCAGTGGAGGGGGACAGGGGGTGTATTACGAGCAGTACTTC.

The genes are TRBV20-1 and TRBJ2-7, with 12 bases aligning to TRBD2. Unmatched junction bases numbered 1, after V lost 2 bases and J lost 2 bases. This CDR3 has 14 amino acids. CDR1 DFQATT and CDR2 SNEGSKA come from the germline V gene (reference sequence). The CDR3, as DNA: TGCAGTGCTAGACTAGCGGGAGGGGCCTACGAGCAGTACTTC. Translation gives CSARLAGGAYEQYF.

The chain recombines TRBV27 with TRBJ1-6; TRBD1 aligns across 12 bases. CDR1 and CDR2 from the germline V gene are MNHEY and SMNVEV (reference sequence). The CDR3 sequence is 19 residues long. V shed 1 base and J 7 bases; nucleotides not matched to a gene: 11. The CDR3 DNA sequence: TGTGCCAGCAGTTTATATGGGACAGGGGGCGAAGTTTGGAATTCACCCCTCCACTTT. This gives the protein CASSLYGTGGEVWNSPLHF.